The TCR beta chain described here comes from a study of shared clonotypes between healthy human individuals. Findings of the study overall: Shared clonotypes: roughly 4.5% naive CD4, under 4% naive CD8, 2% to 2.5% memory CD4, about 0.4% memory CD8.

Sequencing used immunoSEQ multiplex PCR; TCRdb keeps in-frame clones, though not all of them. Of some 600,000 clones listed, roughly 96% are singletons. About this clone itself: The antigen remains unidentified.

With 3 bases clipped from V and 6 bases from J, the junction kept 14 bases outside the gene matches. Germline V gene data show CDR1 as SGHNT and CDR2 as YYREEE (reference sequence). This CDR3 comprises 17 residues. Selected positively for CCR7 and CD45RO-negative, naive CD8 cells excluded terminally differentiated effector memory CD45RA+ cells. This clonotype was obtained from a woman aged 25-40 years in good health. Sequencing input: naive CD8+ T cells sorted from blood. The J gene is TRBJ2-2, the V gene TRBV5-4, with 7 positions matching TRBD2. The CDR3 bases are TGTGCCAGCAGCTCCCAGGGTGGGAGGGCCCTAGCCGGGGAGCTGTTTTTT. Protein sequence: CASSSQGGRALAGELFF.